Detailed here is one T cell receptor (beta chain). Using a J-beta primer mix together with a sample-barcoded 5' primer, a second PCR was run for 7 to 11 cycles. TCRdb re-analysed the 5' RACE reads in MiXCR, keeping a single row per CDR3 protein. The sample lists 730,000 or so distinct CDR3 sequences, roughly two fifths occurring once. The entry originates in a study of blood T cells in healthy people across ages. CDR3 length: 17 amino acids. The V segment lost 0 bases and the J segment 3 bases; nucleotides outside the gene matches: 8. Per germline, CDR1 SGDLS and CDR2 YYNGEE. This clonotype was sampled from an older woman in good health. The chain recombines TRBV9 with TRBJ2-1; 8 bases map to TRBD2. What was sequenced was blood. CDR3 sequence (DNA): TGTGCCAGCAGCGTAGTGGCCGGGGGGGCCTACTACAATGAGCAGTTCTTC. Amino acid sequence: CASSVVAGGAYYNEQFF.